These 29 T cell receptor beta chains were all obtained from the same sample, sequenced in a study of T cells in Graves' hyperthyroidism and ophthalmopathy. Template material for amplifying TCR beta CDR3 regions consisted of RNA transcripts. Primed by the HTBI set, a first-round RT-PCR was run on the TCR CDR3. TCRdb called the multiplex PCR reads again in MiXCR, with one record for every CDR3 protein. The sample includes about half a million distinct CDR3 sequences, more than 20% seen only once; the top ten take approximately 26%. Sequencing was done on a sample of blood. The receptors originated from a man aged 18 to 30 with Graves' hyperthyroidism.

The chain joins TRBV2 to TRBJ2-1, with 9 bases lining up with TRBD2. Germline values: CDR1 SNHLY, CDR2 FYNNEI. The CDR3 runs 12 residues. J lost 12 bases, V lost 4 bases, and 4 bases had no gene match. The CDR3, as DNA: TGTGCCAGCAGTGGGGGAGCGGGGGGGCAGTTCTTC. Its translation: CASSGGAGGQFF.

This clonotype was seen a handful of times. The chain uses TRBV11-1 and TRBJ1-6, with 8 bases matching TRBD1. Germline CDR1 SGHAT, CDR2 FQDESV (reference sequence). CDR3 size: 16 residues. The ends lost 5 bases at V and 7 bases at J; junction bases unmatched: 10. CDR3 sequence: CASSILGQGLNSPLHF. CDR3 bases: TGTGCCAGCAGCATCCTTGGACAGGGTCTGAATTCACCCCTCCACTTT.

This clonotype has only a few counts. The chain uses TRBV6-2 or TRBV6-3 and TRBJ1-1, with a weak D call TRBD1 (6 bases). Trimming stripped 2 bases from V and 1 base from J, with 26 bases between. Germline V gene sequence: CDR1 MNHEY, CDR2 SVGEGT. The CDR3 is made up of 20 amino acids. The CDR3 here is CASSYDPLSGAGIRNTEAFF. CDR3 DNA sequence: TGTGCCAGCAGTTACGATCCTCTCTCGGGGGCTGGGATACGGAACACTGAAGCTTTCTTT.

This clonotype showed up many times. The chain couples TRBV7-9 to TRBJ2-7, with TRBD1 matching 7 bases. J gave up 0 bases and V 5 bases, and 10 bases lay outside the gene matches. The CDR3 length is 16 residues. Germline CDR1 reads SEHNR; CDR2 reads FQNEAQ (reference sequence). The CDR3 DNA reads TGTGCCAGCAGCACTCCTAGGGACAGTTACTCCTACGAGCAGTACTTC. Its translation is CASSTPRDSYSYEQYF. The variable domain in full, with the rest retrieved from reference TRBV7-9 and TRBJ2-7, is DTGVSQNPRHKITKRGQNVTFRCDPISEHNRLYWYRQTLGQGPEFLTYFQNEAQLEKSRLLSDRFSAERPKGSFSTLEIQRTEQGDSAMYLCASSTPRDSYSYEQYFGPGTRLTVT.

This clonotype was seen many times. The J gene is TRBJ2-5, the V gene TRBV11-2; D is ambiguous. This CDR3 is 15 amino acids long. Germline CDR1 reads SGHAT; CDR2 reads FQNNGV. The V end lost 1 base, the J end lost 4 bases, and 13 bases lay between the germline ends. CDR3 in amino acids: CASSLGQALRETQYF. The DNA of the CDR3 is TGTGCCAGCAGCTTAGGGCAGGCCCTCCGAGAGACCCAGTACTTC.

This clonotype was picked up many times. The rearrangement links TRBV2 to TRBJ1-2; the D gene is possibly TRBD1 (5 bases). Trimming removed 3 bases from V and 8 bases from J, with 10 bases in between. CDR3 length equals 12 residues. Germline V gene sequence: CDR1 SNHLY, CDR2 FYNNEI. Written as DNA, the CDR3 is TGTGCCAGCAGTGAGGCAGGGACGGGCTACACCTTC. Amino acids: CASSEAGTGYTF. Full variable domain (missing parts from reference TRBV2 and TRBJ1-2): EPEVTQTPSHQVTQMGQEVILRCVPISNHLYFYWYRQILGQKVEFLVSFYNNEISEKSEIFDDQFSVERPDGSNFTLKIRSTKLEDSAMYFCASSEAGTGYTFGSGTRLTVV.

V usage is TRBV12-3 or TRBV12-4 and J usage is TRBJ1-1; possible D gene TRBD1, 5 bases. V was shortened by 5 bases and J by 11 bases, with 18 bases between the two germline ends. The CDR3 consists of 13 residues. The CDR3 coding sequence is TGTGCCAGCAGTGCGCAACCGACAGCAGAGGCTTTCTTT. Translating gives CASSAQPTAEAFF.

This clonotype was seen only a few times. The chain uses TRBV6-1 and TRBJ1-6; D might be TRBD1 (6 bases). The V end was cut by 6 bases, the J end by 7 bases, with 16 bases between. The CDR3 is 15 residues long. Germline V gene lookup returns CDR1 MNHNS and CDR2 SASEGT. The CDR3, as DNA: TGTGCCAGCAGCCACCATGACAGGACAAATTCACCCCTCCACTTT. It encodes CASSHHDRTNSPLHF.

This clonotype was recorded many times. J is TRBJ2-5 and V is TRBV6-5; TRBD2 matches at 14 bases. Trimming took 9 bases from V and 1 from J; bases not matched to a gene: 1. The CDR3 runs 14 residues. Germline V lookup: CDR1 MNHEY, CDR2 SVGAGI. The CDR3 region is CASGTSGGQETQYF. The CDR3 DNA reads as TGTGCCAGTGGGACTAGCGGGGGCCAAGAGACCCAGTACTTC.

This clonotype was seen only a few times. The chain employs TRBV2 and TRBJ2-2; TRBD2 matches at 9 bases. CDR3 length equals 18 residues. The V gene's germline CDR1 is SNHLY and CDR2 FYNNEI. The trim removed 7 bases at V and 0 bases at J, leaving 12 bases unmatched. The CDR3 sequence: CASTGVAGEPSNTGELFF. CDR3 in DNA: TGTGCCAGCACCGGGGTAGCGGGGGAACCTTCGAACACCGGGGAGCTGTTTTTT.

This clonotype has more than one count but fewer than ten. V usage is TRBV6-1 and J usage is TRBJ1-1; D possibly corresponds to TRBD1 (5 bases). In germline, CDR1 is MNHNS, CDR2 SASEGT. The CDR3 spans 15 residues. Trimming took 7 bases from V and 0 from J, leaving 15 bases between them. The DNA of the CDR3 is TGTGCCAGCATAAAAGGGCAGGGTGTGAACACTGAAGCTTTCTTT. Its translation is CASIKGQGVNTEAFF.

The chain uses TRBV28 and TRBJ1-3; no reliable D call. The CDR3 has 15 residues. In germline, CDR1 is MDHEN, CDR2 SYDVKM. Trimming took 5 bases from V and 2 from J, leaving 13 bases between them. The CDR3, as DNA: TGTGCCAGCAGTCTTAAGAGGGTACCTGGAAACACCATATATTTT. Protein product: CASSLKRVPGNTIYF.

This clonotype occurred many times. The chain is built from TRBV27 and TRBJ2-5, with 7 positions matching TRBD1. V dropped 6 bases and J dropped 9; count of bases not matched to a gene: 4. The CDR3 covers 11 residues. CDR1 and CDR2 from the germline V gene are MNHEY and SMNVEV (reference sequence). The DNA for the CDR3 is TGTGCCAGCAGCTACAGGGGCTCCCAGTACTTC. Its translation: CASSYRGSQYF.

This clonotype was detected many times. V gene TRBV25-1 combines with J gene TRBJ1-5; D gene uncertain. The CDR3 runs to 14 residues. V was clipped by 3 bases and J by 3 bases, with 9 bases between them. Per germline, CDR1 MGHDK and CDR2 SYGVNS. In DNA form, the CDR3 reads TGTGCCAGCAGTGACCACGGATACAATCAGCCCCAGCATTTT. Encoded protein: CASSDHGYNQPQHF.

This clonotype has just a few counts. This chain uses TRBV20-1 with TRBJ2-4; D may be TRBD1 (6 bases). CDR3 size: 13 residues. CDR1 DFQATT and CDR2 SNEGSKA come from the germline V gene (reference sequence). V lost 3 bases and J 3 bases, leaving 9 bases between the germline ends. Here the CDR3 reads CSASAGVKNIQYF. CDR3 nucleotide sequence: TGCAGTGCTAGTGCAGGGGTCAAAAACATTCAGTACTTC.

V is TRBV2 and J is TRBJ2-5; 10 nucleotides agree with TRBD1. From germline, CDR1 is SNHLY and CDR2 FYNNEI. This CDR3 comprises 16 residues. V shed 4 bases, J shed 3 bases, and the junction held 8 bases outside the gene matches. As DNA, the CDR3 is TGTGCCAGCAGTGTCCCTTGGACAGGGGGGAAAGAGACCCAGTACTTC. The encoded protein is CASSVPWTGGKETQYF.

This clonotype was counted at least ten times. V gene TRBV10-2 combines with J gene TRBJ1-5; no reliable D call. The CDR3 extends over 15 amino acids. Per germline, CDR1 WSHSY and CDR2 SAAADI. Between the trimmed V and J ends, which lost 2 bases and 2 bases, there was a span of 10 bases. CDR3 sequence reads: CASSEATGGNQPQHF. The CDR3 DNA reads TGCGCCAGCAGTGAGGCAACCGGCGGCAATCAGCCCCAGCATTTT.

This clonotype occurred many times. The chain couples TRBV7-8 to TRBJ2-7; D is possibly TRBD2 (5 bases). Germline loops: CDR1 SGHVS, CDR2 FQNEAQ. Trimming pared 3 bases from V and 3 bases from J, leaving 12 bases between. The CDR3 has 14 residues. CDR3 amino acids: CASSFSRTYYEQYF. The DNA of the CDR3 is TGTGCCAGCAGCTTTTCTAGGACTTACTACGAGCAGTACTTC.

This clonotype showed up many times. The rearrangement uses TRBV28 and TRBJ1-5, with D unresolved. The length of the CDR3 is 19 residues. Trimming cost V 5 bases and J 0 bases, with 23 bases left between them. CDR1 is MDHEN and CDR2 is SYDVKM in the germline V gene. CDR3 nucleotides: TGTGCCAGCAGTCTAGTTCTTTTCCCCGGACGGTTTAGCAATCAGCCCCAGCATTTT. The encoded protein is CASSLVLFPGRFSNQPQHF.

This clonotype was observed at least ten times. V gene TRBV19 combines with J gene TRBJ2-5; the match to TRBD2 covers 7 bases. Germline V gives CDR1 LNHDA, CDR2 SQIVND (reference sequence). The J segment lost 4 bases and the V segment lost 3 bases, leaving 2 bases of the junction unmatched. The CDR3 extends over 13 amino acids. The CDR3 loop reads CASSMGGSETQYF. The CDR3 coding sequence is TGTGCCAGTAGTATGGGAGGGTCAGAGACCCAGTACTTC.

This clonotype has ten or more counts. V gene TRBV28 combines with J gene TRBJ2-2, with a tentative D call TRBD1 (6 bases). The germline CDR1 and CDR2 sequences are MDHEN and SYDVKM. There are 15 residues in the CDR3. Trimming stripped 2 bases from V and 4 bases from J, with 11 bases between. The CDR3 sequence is CASSLGRGFTGELFF. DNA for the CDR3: TGTGCCAGCAGTTTAGGCAGGGGATTCACCGGGGAGCTGTTTTTT. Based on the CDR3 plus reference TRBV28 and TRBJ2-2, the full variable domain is DVKVTQSSRYLVKRTGEKVFLECVQDMDHENMFWYRQDPGLGLRLIYFSYDVKMKEKGDIPEGYSVSREKKERFSLILESASTNQTSMYLCASSLGRGFTGELFFGEGSRLTVL.

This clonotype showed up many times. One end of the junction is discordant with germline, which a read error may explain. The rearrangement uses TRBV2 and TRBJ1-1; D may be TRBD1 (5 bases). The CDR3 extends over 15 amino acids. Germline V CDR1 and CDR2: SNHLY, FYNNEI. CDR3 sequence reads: CASKIGGGLKTEAFF. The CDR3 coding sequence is TGTGCCAGCAAGATTGGGGGTGGGTTGAAGACTGAAGCTTTCTTT.

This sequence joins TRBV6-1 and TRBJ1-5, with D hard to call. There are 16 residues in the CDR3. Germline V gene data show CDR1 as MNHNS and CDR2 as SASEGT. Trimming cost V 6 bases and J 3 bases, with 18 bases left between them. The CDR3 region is CASRLSPSGSNQPQHF. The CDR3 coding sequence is TGTGCCAGCAGACTCTCCCCTAGTGGCTCCAATCAGCCCCAGCATTTT.

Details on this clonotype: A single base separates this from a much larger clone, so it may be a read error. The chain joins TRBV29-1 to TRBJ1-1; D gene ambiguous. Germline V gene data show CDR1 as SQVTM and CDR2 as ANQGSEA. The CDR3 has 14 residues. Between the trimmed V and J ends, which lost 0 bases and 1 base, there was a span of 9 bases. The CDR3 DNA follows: TGCAGCGTTGAAGATTTGACGTCGAACACTGAAGCTTTCTTT. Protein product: CSVEDLTSNTEAFF.

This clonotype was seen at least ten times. The CDR3 DNA is TGTGCCAGCAGTCCGGCGGGGGTTTGGACTGAAGCTTTCTTT. This encodes CASSPAGVWTEAFF. The rearrangement links TRBV6-1 to TRBJ1-1; D is possibly TRBD1 (5 bases). The CDR3 is made up of 14 amino acids. Deletions cut 5 bases from V and 5 bases from J, with 15 bases between. Germline loops: CDR1 MNHNS, CDR2 SASEGT.

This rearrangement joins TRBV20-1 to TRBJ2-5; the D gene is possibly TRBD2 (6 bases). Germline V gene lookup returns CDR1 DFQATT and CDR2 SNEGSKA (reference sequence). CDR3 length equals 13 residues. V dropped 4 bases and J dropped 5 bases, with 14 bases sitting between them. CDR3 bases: TGCAGTGCTACCCGACTAGTCTCTGAGACCCAGTACTTC. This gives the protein CSATRLVSETQYF.

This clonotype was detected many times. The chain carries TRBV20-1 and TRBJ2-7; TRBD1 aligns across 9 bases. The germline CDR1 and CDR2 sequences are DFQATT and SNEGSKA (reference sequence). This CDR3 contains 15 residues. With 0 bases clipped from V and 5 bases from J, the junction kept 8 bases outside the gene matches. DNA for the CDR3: TGCAGTGCTAGAGAGAGAACAGGGGGCTTAGACGAGCAGTACTTC. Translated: CSARERTGGLDEQYF.

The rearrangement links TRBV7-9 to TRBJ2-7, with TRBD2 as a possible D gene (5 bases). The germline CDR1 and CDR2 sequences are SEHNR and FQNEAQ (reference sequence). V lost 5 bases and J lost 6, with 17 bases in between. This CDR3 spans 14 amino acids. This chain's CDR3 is CASSAILGEGEQYF. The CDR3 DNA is TGTGCCAGCAGCGCCATTTTGGGAGAAGGCGAGCAGTACTTC.

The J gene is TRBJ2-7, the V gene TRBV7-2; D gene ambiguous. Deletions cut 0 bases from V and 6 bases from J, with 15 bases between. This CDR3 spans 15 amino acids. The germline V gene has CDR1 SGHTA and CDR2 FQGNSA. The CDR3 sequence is CASSLALGQSGEQYF. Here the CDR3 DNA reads TGTGCCAGCAGCTTAGCATTAGGCCAGTCAGGCGAGCAGTACTTC.